This TCR beta chain was sequenced during a study of blood T cells in healthy people across ages. The V end was cut by 9 bases, the J end by 6 bases, with 15 bases between. There are 13 residues in the CDR3. Whole-study findings and limits: Age showed a roughly linear inverse relationship with TCR beta diversity per million T cells. The authors considered diversity estimates from one million T cells to be underestimates.

This clonotype was found a few times. Its antigen is as yet unknown. Alongside a J-beta primer mix, a sample-barcoded 5' primer served in a second PCR lasting roughly 6 to 12 cycles. Each TCR beta cDNA got a 12-nucleotide random molecular identifier. TCRdb re-called the 5' RACE reads through MiXCR, storing one row per CDR3 protein. The top ten hold roughly 22% of the sample, which has 600,000 to 1,000,000 distinct CDR3 sequences, more than 45% seen once. J is TRBJ2-1 and V is TRBV12-3 or TRBV12-4; TRBD1 or TRBD2 may be the D gene (6 bases each). This clonotype was sampled from a young man in good health. Specimen: blood. The CDR3 nucleotides read TGTGCCAGTGATGGGGGGCCTGGCAATGAGCAGTTCTTC. Its protein is CASDGGPGNEQFF.